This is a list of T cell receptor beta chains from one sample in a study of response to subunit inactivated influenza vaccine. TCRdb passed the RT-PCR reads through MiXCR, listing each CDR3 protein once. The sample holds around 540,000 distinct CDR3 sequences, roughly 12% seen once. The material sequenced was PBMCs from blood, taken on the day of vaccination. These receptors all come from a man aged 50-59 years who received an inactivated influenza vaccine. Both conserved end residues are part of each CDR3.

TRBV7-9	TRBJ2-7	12	CASSPDWGEQYF
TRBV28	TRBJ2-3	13	CASSLSRRDTQYF
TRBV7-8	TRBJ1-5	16	CASSSRPNYSNQPQHF
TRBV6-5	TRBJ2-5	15	CASSYYPLAEETQYF
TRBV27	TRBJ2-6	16	CASSFQGAGGANVLTF
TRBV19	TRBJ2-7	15	CASSIFAGGTYEQYF
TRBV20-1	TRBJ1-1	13	CSARSQGRSEAFF
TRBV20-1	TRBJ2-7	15	CSARDSRLAGYEQYF
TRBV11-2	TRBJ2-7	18	CASSYRTALAGGSYEQYF
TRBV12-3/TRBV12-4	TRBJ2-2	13	CASTEGPPGELFF
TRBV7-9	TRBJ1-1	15	CASSLAGRGGTEAFF
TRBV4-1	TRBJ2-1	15	CASSQAGGSYNEQFF
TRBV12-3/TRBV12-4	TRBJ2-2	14	CASSLVGAVGELFF
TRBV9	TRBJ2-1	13	CASSFGAGSEQFF
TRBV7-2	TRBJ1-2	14	CASSLGEGLGGYTF
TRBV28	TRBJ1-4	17	CASIQTQGALANEKLFF
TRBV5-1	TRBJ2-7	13	CASRGTGGYEQYF
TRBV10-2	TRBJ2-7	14	CASLRGPQAYEQYF
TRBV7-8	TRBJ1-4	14	CASSFNGLNEKLFF
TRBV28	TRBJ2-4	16	CASSFFSGVAKNIQYF
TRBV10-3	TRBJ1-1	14	CAISESGRGTEAFF
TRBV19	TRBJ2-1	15	CASSKLTGGYNEQFF
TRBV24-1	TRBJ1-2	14	CATSGDSSNYGYTF
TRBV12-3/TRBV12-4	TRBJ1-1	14	CASSLQGKRTEAFF
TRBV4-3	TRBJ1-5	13	CASSQEEYQPQHF
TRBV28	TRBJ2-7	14	CASSPRQGRSEQYF
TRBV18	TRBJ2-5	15	CASSPNIAGVETQYF
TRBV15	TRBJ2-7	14	CATSRDRGRGEQYF
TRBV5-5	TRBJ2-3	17	CASSLRAEGLASDTQYF
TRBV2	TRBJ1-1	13	CASRRQGDTEAFF
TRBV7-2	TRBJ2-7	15	CASSLDGAPGGEQYF
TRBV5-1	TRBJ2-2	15	CASSFETGGTGELFF
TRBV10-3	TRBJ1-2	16	CAISDWTGPQMDGYTF
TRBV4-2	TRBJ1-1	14	CASSHSTLTPEAFF
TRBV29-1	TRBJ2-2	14	CSVGNEKATGELFF
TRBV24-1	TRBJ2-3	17	CATSDPWKDGVTDTQYF
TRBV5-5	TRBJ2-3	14	CASSTSGVTDTQYF
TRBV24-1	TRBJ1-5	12	CATSEWGQPQHF
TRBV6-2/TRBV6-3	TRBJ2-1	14	CATWGLAAYNEQFF
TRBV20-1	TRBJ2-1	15	CSARELAGIYNEQFF
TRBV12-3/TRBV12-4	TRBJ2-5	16	CASSLEARANQETQYF
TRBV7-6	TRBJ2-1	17	CASSPTLSGRRYNEQFF
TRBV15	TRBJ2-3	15	CATRDAGGHTDTQYF
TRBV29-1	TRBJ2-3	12	CSIASGRHTQYF
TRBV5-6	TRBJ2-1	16	CASRLGTSGTYNEQFF
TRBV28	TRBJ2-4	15	CASSLTGLAKNIQYF
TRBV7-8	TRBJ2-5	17	CASSPRRLWGQQETQYF
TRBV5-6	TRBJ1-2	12	CASSLSGIGYTF
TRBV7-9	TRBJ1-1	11	CASSLKTEAFF
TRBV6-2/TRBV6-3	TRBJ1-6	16	CASNEPRTGGVTPLHF
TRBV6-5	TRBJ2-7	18	CASSYSLSSGQASYEQYF
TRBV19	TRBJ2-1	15	CASSIGGGLYNEQFF
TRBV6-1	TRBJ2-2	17	CASSKGLAGSNTGELFF
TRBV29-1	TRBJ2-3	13	CSGGLATTDTQYF
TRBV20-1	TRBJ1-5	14	CSASEESHDQPQHF
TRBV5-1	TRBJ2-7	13	CASSHSSYYEQYF
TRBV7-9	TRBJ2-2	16	CASLRLPAGVIGELFF
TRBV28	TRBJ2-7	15	CASSLRGGGRSEQYF